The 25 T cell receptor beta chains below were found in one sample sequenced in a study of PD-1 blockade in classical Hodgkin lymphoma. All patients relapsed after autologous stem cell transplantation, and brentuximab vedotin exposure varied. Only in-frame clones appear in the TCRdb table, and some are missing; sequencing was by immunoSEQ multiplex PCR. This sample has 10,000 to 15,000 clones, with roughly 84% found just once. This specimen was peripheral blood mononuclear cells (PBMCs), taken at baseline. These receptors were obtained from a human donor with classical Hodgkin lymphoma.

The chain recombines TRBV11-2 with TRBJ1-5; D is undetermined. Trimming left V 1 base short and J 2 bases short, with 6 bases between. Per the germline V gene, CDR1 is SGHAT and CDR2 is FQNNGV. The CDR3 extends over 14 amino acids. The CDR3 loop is CASSLGGGNQPQHF. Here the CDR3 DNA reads TGTGCCAGCAGCTTAGGGGGAGGCAATCAGCCCCAGCATTTT.

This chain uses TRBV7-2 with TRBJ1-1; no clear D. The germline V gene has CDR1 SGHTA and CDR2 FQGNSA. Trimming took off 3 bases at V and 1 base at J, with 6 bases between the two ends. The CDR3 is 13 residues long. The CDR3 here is CASSLRRNTEAFF. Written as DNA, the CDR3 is TGTGCCAGCAGCTTGAGGAGGAACACTGAAGCTTTCTTT.

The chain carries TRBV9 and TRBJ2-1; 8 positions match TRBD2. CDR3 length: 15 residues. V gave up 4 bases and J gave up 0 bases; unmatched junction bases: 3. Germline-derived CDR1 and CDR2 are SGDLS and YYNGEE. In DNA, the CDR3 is TGTGCCAGCAGCCCCGGGACTAGCTCCTACAATGAGCAGTTCTTC. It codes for CASSPGTSSYNEQFF.

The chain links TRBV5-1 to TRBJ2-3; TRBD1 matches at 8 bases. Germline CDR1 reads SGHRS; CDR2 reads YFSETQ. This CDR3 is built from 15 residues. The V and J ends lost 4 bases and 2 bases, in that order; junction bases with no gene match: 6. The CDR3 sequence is CASSSRDRITDTQYF. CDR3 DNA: TGCGCCAGCAGCAGCAGGGACAGGATCACAGATACGCAGTATTTT.

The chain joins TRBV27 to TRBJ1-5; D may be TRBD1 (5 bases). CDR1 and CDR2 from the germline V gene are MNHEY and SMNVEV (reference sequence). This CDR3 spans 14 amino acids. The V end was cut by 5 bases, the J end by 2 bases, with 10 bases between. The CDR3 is CASSPGFGNQPQHF. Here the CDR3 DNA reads TGTGCCAGCAGTCCAGGGTTCGGCAATCAGCCCCAGCATTTT.

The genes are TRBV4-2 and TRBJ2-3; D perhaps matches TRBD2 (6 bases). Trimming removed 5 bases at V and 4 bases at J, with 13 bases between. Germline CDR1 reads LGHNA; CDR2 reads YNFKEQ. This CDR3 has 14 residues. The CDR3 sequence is CASSSSGGADTQYF. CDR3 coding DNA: TGTGCCAGCAGCTCCTCCGGGGGAGCAGATACGCAGTATTTT.

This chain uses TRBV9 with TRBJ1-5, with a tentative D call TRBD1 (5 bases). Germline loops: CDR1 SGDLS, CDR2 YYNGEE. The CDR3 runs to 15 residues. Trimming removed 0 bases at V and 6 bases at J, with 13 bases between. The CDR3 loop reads CASSVGGGVSQPQHF. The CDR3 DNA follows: TGTGCCAGCAGCGTAGGGGGAGGGGTGAGTCAGCCCCAGCATTTT. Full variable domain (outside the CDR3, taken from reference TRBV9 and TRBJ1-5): DSGVTQTPKHLITATGQRVTLRCSPRSGDLSVYWYQQSLDQGLQFLIQYYNGEERAKGNILERFSAQQFPDLHSELNLSSLELGDSALYFCASSVGGGVSQPQHFGDGTRLSIL.

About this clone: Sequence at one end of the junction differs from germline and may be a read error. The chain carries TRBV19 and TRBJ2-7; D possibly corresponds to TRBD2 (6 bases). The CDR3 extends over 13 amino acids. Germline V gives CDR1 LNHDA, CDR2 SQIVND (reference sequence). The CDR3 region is CASSIAAPGEQYF. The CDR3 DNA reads TGTGCCAGTAGCATAGCGGCCCCTGGAGAGCAGTACTTC.

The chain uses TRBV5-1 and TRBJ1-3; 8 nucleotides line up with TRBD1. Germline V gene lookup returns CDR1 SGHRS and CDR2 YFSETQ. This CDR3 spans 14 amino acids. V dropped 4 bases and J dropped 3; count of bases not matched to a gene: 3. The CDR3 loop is CASSPGGGGNTIYF. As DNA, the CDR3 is TGCGCCAGCAGCCCAGGGGGCGGTGGAAACACCATATATTTT. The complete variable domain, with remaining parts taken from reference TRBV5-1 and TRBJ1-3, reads KAGVTQTPRYLIKTRGQQVTLSCSPISGHRSVSWYQQTPGQGLQFLFEYFSETQRNKGNFPGRFSGRQFSNSRSEMNVSTLELGDSALYLCASSPGGGGNTIYFGEGSWLTVV.

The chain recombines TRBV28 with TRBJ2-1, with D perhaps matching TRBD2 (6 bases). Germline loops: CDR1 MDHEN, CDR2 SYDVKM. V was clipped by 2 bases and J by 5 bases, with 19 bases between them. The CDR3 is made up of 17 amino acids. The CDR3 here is CASSLELTSPLNNEQFF. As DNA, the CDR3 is TGTGCCAGCAGTTTAGAACTGACTAGTCCCCTTAACAATGAGCAGTTCTTC.

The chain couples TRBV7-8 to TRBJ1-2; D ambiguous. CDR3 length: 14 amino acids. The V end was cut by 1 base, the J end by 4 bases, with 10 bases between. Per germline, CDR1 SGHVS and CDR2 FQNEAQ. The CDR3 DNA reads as TGTGCCAGCAGCTTAGGGGTGGGCGGCTATGGCTACACCTTC. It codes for CASSLGVGGYGYTF. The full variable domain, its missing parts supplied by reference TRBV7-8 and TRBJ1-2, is GAGVSQSPRYKVAKRGQDVALRCDPISGHVSLFWYQQALGQGPEFLTYFQNEAQLDKSGLPSDRFFAERPEGSVSTLKIQRTQQEDSAVYLCASSLGVGGYGYTFGSGTRLTVV.

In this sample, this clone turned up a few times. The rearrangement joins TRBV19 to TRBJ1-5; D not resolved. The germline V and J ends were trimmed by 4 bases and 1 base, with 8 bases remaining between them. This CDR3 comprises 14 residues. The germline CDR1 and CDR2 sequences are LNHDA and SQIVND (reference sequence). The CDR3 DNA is TGTGCCAGTAGTACAACACTGAGCAATCAGCCCCAGCATTTT. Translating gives CASSTTLSNQPQHF.

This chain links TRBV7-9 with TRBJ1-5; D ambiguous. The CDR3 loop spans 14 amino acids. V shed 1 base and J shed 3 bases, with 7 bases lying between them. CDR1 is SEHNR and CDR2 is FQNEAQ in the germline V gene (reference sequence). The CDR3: CASSLVGNNQPQHF. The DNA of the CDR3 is TGTGCCAGCAGCTTAGTCGGTAACAATCAGCCCCAGCATTTT.

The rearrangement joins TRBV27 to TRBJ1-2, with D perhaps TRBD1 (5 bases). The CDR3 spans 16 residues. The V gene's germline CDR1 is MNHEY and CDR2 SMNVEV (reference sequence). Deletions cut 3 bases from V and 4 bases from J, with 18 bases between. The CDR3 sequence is CASSFGREPLLYGYTF. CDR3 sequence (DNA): TGTGCCAGCAGTTTCGGCAGGGAACCCCTGCTCTATGGCTACACCTTC.

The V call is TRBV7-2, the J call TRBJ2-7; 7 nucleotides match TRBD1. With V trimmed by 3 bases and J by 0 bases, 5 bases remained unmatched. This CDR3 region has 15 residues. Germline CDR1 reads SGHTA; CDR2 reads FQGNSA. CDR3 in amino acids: CASSFSRGSSYEQYF. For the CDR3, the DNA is TGTGCCAGCAGCTTTAGCAGGGGGAGCTCCTACGAGCAGTACTTC.

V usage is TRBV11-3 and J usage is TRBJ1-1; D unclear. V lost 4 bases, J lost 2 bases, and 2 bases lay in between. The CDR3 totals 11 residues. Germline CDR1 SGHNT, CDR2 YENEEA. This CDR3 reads CASSSNTEAFF. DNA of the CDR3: TGTGCCAGCAGCTCCAACACTGAAGCTTTCTTT.

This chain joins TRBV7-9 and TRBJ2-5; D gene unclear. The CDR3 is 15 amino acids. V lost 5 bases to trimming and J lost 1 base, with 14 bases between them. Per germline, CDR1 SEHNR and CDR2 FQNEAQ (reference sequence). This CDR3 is CASSPEGQIQETQYF. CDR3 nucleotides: TGTGCCAGCAGCCCAGAAGGGCAGATCCAAGAGACCCAGTACTTC.

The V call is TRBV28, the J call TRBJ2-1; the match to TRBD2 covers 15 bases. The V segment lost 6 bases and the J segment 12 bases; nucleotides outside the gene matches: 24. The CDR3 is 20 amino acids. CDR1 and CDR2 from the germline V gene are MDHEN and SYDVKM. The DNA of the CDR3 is TGTGCCAGCAGGGCGACGGGACTAGCGGGAGGAATGACCCGAAGAGCTGGGCAGTTCTTC. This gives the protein CASRATGLAGGMTRRAGQFF.

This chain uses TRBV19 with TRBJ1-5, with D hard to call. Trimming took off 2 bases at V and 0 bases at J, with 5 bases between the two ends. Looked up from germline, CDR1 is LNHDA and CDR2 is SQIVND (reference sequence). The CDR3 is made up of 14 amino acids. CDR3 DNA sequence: TGTGCCAGTAGTATAAGCTCTAGCAATCAGCCCCAGCATTTT. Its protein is CASSISSSNQPQHF.

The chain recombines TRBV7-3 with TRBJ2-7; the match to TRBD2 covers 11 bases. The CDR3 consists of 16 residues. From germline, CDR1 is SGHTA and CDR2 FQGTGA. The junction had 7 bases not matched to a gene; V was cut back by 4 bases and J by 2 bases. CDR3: CASSSSGTSGTYEQYF. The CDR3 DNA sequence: TGTGCCAGCAGCTCTAGTGGGACTAGCGGAACCTACGAGCAGTACTTC.

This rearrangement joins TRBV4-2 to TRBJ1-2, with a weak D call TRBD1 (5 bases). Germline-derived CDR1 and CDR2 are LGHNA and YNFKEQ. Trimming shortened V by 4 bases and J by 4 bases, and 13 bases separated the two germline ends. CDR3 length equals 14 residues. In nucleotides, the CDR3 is TGTGCCAGCAGCCTCGGTGACAGTTCCTATGGCTACACCTTC. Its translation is CASSLGDSSYGYTF.

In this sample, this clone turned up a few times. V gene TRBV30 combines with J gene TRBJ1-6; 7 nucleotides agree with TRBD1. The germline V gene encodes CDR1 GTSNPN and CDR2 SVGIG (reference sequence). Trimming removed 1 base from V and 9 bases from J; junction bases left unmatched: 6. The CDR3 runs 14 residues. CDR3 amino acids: CAWSDGQGGSPLHF. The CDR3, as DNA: TGTGCCTGGAGTGATGGGCAGGGGGGTTCACCCCTCCACTTT.

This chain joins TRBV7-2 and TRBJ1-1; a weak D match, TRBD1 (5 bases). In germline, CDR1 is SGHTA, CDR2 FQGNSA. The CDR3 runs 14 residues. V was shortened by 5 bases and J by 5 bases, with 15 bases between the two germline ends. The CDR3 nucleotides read TGTGCCAGCAGCCAGGGAGGGAGTAGGACTGAAGCTTTCTTT. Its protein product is CASSQGGSRTEAFF.

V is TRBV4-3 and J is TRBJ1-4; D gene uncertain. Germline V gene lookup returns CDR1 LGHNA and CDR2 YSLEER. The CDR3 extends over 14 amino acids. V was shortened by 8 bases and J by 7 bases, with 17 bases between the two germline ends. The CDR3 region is CASGIAVVGEKLFF. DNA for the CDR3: TGCGCCAGCGGAATCGCGGTAGTAGGTGAAAAACTGTTTTTT.

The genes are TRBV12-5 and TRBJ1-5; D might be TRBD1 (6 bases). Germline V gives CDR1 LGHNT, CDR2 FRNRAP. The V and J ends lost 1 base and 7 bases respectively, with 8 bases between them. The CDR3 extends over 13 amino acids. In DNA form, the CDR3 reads TGTGCTAGTGGTTTGGGACAGGCGCAGCCCCAGCATTTT. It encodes CASGLGQAQPQHF.